Each of the 6 T cell receptor beta chains below was sequenced from the same sample in a study of T cell responses to AZD1222 COVID-19 vaccine (dated by TCRdb to about 2021). Libraries were made using the immunoSEQ multiplex PCR assay. In its TCRdb copy, this immuneACCESS table keeps in-frame sequences only and misses some clones. Where compared with another copy, unresolved V genes explain less than half of these, and the others have no known cause. This sample lists roughly 18,000 clones; 60% to 85% were detected once. The ten largest make up approximately 15% of the sample. The time point label on this specimen signifies: about 28 days (+/-7) after the second vaccine dose. This sample comprised peripheral blood, obtained 28 days after the second AZD1222 dose. The receptors here all came from an adult who received the AZD1222 COVID-19 vaccine.

The gene calls are TRBV27 and TRBJ2-5; D could derive from TRBD1 or TRBD2 (6 bases each). V gave up 2 bases and J gave up 5 bases, with 15 bases separating them. The CDR3 contains 15 residues. CDR1 MNHEY and CDR2 SMNVEV come from the germline V gene (reference sequence). This CDR3 is CASSLGAGEVETQYF. DNA for the CDR3: TGTGCCAGCAGTTTAGGGGCAGGGGAGGTGGAGACCCAGTACTTC.

V usage is TRBV6-6 and J usage is TRBJ1-3; 7 bases are a match to TRBD1. The length of the CDR3 is 16 residues. The J segment lost 7 bases and the V segment lost 4 bases, leaving 13 bases of the junction unmatched. Germline CDR1 and CDR2: MNHNY and SVGAGI (reference sequence). In DNA form, the CDR3 reads TGTGCCAGCAGTTTGAAACAGGGGAGTCTGGGCAACACCATATATTTT. Translating it yields CASSLKQGSLGNTIYF.

This chain uses TRBV2 with TRBJ1-5; D perhaps matches TRBD1 (5 bases). This CDR3 has 15 amino acids. CDR1 is SNHLY and CDR2 is FYNNEI in the germline V gene. With 6 bases removed from V and 0 bases from J, the gap between germline ends came to 12 bases. CDR3 in DNA: TGTGCCAGCAGGAGGACATACGATAGCAATCAGCCCCAGCATTTT. It is translated as CASRRTYDSNQPQHF.

This clone was found once. This rearrangement joins TRBV7-2 to TRBJ2-1; TRBD2 aligns across 8 bases. The CDR3 is 16 amino acids. V lost 1 base and J lost 3; bases outside the gene matches: 5. Germline V CDR1 and CDR2: SGHTA, FQGNSA. As DNA, the CDR3 is TGTGCCAGCAGCTTAGTGGGGCTAGCGGGCTACAATGAGCAGTTCTTC. It is translated as CASSLVGLAGYNEQFF.

This chain connects TRBV4-1 to TRBJ1-1; D not certain. The CDR3 is made up of 12 amino acids. Trimming left V 4 bases short and J 4 bases short, with 7 bases between. Germline V lookup: CDR1 MGHRA, CDR2 YSYEKL. The CDR3 bases are TGCGCCAGCAGCCCCGAGGGCACTGAAGCTTTCTTT. It yields the protein CASSPEGTEAFF.

The chain joins TRBV29-1 to TRBJ1-1; D not certain. This CDR3 contains 13 residues. CDR1 SQVTM and CDR2 ANQGSEA come from the germline V gene. V was cut by 6 bases and J by 1 base, with 12 bases left in between. The CDR3 here is CSVNFQSNTEAFF. The CDR3 DNA sequence: TGCAGCGTCAACTTCCAGTCGAACACTGAAGCTTTCTTT.